This entry concerns a single T cell receptor (beta chain). Its antigen is still unknown. The libraries were made with immunoSEQ version 4 in survey mode. The assay was immunoSEQ multiplex PCR, and TCRdb's table has in-frame clones only and misses some. The data show fewer than 40,000 clones, with roughly 80% seen just once and about 6.8% held by the top ten. The CDR3 has 17 residues. The V gene lost 4 bases and the J gene lost 0 bases, with 20 bases spanning the gap. Germline V lookup: CDR1 SGHDT, CDR2 YYEEEE. This specimen belongs to a study of persistence of HIV-infected CD4 T cells. Looking at the study overall: CD4+ T cells responding to CMV or HIV-1 Gag were isolated. Multiple blood draws of up to about 180 mL, except two donors with single leukapheresis. Findings and limits, study-wide: TCRbeta richness was lower in CMV- and Gag-responding cells than in anti-CD3/anti-CD28-responding cells.

The stimulus was lysate of CMV-infected fibroblasts, about 10 ug/mL. CD40L-negative CD69-negative CD45RO-high memory CD4+ T cells were sorted as populations depleted of antigen-responding cells. Donors were HIV-1-infected adults who began suppressive ART during chronic infection. This receptor was taken from an adult woman with HIV who was CMV-seropositive. Sequences were derived from CD4+ T cells sorted from PBMCs after 18-hour stimulation, sampled from a patient who received antiretroviral therapy. The chain uses TRBV5-6 and TRBJ2-7, with D perhaps TRBD2 (6 bases). CDR3 sequence: CASSLLQLAVYSYEQYF. CDR3 coding DNA: TGTGCCAGCAGCCTCCTCCAACTAGCCGTCTACTCCTACGAGCAGTACTTC.